A selection of T cell receptor beta chains follows, all from one sample in a study of blood T cell repertoires in COVID-19. TCRdb's table, derived via immunoSEQ multiplex PCR, lists solely in-frame clones and lacks some. In the table there are some 190,000 clones, more than 70% of which are singletons. Sequenced: PBMCs or T cells enriched from blood (not recorded which). These TCRs come from a man aged 25 to 45 with acute COVID-19. The CDR3 runs from the conserved cysteine through the conserved F or W. For some rows the clone size is stated as once, few or many, or as a class when expanded; others skip it.

J gene | clone size | V gene | CDR3 protein
TRBJ2-2 | . | TRBV6-5 | CASKGTANTGELFF
TRBJ1-2 | many | TRBV3-1/TRBV3-2 | CASSQGGIYGYTF
TRBJ1-2 | once | TRBV3-1/TRBV3-2 | CASSQSNLAQGNDGYTF
TRBJ1-6 | . | TRBV5-5 | CASSLGPSRELHF
TRBJ1-1 | . | TRBV3-1/TRBV3-2 | CASRAAVGNTEAFF
TRBJ2-2 | . | TRBV7-9 | CASSLWARGKNTGELFF
TRBJ1-2 | . | TRBV12-3/TRBV12-4 | CASSANRDIGYTF
TRBJ2-2 | . | TRBV5-1 | CASSLRQGENTGELFF
TRBJ2-5 | . | TRBV19 | CASSRGGQETQYF
TRBJ2-2 | . | TRBV2 | CASTSAGSPTGELFF
TRBJ2-2 | . | TRBV10-2 | CASSDALLAEGSPGELFF
TRBJ2-5 | . | TRBV7-2 | CASSWRGRQETQYF
TRBJ1-1 | . | TRBV5-4 | CASSWTGSNTEAFF
TRBJ1-2 | once | TRBV27 | CASSLDGDRGRGYTF
TRBJ1-3 | few | TRBV11-2 | CASSLDDRASSGNTIYF
TRBJ1-1 | . | TRBV5-5 | CASSLLMGGNTEAFF
TRBJ1-1 | . | TRBV19 | CASSISPLNEAFF
TRBJ1-2 | . | TRBV19 | CASSPRVSLDGYTF
TRBJ2-1 | . | TRBV4-1 | CASSNLRDYNEQFF
TRBJ2-1 | . | TRBV7-3 | CASSLGTGAVYNEQFF
TRBJ1-3 | . | TRBV5-1 | CASSLQGARGNTIYF
TRBJ1-1 | . | TRBV10-3 | CAISEGGAEAFF
TRBJ1-3 | . | TRBV3-1/TRBV3-2 | CASSQGGGTSGNTIYF
TRBJ1-4 | few | TRBV3-1/TRBV3-2 | CASSPKGAQKLFF
TRBJ2-5 | . | TRBV28 | CASIQGREETQYF
TRBJ1-2 | once | TRBV10-3 | CAIRPRQGGNYGYTF
TRBJ2-7 | . | TRBV5-4 | CASSLVPWTASYEQYF
TRBJ2-2 | once | TRBV3-1/TRBV3-2 | CASSLTRIAGELFF
TRBJ2-3 | . | TRBV14 | CASSPWRAGDTQYF
TRBJ2-1 | . | TRBV9 | CASSNGPEQFF
TRBJ2-1 | . | TRBV5-1 | CASSLFGYAEQFF
TRBJ1-4 | . | TRBV9 | CASSQPAGDEKLFF
TRBJ1-1 | . | TRBV6-5 | CASSYPGLREAFF
TRBJ2-4 | . | TRBV5-4 | CASSHSRASNKNIQYF
TRBJ2-6 | . | TRBV13 | CASSLRGGANVLTF
TRBJ1-5 | . | TRBV5-5 | CASSFLGTDNQPQHF
TRBJ1-1 | . | TRBV5-1 | CASSPTDTEAFF
TRBJ2-2 | few | TRBV7-7 | CASSRDRTTGELFF
TRBJ1-2 | . | TRBV19 | CASSIVYLAKEGYTF
TRBJ2-3 | . | TRBV2 | CASTGSSEDTQYF
TRBJ1-2 | once | TRBV14 | CASSPGQGYGYTF